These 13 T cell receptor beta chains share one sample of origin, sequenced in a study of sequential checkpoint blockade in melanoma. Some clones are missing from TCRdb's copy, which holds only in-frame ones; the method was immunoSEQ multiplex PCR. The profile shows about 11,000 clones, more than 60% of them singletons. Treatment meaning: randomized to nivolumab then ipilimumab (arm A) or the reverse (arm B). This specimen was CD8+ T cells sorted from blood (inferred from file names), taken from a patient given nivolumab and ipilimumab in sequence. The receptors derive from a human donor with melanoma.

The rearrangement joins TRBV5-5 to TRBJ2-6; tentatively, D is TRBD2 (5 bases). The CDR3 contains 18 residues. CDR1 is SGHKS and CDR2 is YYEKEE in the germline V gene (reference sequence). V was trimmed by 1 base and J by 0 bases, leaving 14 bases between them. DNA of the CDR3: TGTGCCAGCAGCTTGATAACGGGGAGCTACTCTGGGGCCAACGTCCTGACTTTC. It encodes CASSLITGSYSGANVLTF.

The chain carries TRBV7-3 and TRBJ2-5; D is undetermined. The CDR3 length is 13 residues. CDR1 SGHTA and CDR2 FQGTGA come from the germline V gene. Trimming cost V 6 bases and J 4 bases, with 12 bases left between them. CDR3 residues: CASRATGGETQYF. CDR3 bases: TGTGCCAGCAGGGCGACGGGTGGAGAGACCCAGTACTTC.

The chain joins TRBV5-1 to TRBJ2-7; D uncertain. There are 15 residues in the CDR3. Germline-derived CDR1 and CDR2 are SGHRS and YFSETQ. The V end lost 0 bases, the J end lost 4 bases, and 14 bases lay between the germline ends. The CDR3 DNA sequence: TGCGCCAGCAGCTTGGTGGCAGGCAAAACGTACGAGCAGTACTTC. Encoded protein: CASSLVAGKTYEQYF.

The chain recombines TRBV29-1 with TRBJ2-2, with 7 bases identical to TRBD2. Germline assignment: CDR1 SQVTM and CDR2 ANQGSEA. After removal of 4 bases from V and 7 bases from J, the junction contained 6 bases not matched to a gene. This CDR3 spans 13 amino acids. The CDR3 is CSVVGGGGGELFF. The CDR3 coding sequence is TGCAGCGTTGTGGGCGGGGGAGGCGGGGAGCTGTTTTTT.

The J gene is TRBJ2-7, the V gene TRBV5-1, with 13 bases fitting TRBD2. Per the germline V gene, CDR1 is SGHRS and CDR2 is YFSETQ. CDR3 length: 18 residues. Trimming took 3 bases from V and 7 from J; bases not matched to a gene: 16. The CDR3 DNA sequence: TGCGCCAGCAGCTATCTCGGACTAGCGGGAGCGGAAGGAGGGGAGCAGTACTTC. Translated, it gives CASSYLGLAGAEGGEQYF.

Here the CDR3 reads CASSFAGVREQYF. The CDR3 DNA is TGTGCCAGCAGTTTTGCAGGGGTGCGGGAGCAGTACTTC. The V call is TRBV27, the J call TRBJ2-7; maybe TRBD1 (6 bases). Trimming shortened V by 3 bases and J by 7 bases, and 13 bases separated the two germline ends. Germline assignment: CDR1 MNHEY and CDR2 SMNVEV (reference sequence). This CDR3 spans 13 amino acids.

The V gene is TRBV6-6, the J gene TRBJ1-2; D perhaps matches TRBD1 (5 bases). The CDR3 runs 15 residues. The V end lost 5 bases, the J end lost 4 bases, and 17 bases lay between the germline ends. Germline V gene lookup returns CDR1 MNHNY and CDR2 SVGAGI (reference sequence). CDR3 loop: CASSNYGEGSYGYTF. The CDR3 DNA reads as TGTGCCAGCAGTAACTACGGGGAGGGGAGCTATGGCTACACCTTC.

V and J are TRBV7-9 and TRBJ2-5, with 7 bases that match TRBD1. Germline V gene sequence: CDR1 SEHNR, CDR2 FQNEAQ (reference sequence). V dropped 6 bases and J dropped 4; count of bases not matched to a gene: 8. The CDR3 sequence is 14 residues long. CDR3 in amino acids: CASRSAGGRETQYF. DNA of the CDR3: TGTGCCAGCAGGTCCGCAGGGGGAAGAGAGACCCAGTACTTC.

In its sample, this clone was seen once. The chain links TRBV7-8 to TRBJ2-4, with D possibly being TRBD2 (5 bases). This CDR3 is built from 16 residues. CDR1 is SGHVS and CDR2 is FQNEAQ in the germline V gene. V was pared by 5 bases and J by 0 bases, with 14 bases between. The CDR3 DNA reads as TGTGCCAGCAGCCCAGATGGCGGGCTAGCCAAAAACATTCAGTACTTC. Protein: CASSPDGGLAKNIQYF.

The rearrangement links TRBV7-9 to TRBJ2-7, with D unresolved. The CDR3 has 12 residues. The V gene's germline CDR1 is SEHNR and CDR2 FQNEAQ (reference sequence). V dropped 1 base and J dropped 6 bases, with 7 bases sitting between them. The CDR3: CASSLGTPEQYF. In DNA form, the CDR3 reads TGTGCCAGCAGCTTAGGAACTCCCGAGCAGTACTTC.

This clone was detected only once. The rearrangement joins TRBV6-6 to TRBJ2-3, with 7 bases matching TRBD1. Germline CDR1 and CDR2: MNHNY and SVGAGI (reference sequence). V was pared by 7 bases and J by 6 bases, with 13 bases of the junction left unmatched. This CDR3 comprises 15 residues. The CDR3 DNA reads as TGTGCCAGCATCAACGGCCCAGGGGGAATGGATACGCAGTATTTT. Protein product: CASINGPGGMDTQYF.

The CDR3 sequence is CSVGPTSGGSSYEQYF. The CDR3 coding sequence is TGCAGCGTCGGACCAACTAGCGGGGGGTCCTCCTACGAGCAGTACTTC. The chain is built from TRBV29-1 and TRBJ2-7, with TRBD2 matching over 12 bases. CDR1 SQVTM and CDR2 ANQGSEA come from the germline V gene. With V trimmed by 6 bases and J by 0 bases, 9 bases remained unmatched. The CDR3 is 16 residues long.

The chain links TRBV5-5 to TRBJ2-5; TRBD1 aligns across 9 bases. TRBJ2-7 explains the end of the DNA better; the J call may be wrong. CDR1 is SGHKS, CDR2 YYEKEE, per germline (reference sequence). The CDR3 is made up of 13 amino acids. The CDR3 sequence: CASSWDRVGEQYF. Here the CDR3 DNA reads TGTGCCAGCAGCTGGGACAGGGTTGGCGAGCAGTACTTC.